The clone carrying this T cell receptor beta chain was counted a single time. The V gene's germline CDR1 is SGDLS and CDR2 YYNGEE. This CDR3 has 17 residues. V was pared by 3 bases and J by 1 base, with 18 bases between. This specimen comes from a study of blood T cell repertoires in COVID-19. Original data processing: Reference gene primers were amplified, and this amplification served to estimate nucleated cell counts. Using immunoSEQ multiplex PCR, the repertoire was profiled, and TCRdb retains in-frame clones only, with some absent. The DNA was the basis for D and trimming; V, J and clone size are from that table. The sample has 100,000 to 150,000 clones; approximately 88% are singletons.

The clonotype was recovered from a woman of 80 years or more with acute or convalescent COVID-19. The source material was peripheral blood. The V gene is TRBV9, the J gene TRBJ2-3; TRBD2 is a possible D gene (5 bases). CDR3 loop: CASSAQAGEWGTDTQYF. In DNA, the CDR3 is TGTGCCAGCAGCGCCCAGGCGGGTGAGTGGGGCACAGATACGCAGTATTTT.